This T cell receptor (beta chain) emerged from a study of low-dose radiotherapy and immunotherapy resistance in tumors. Study context: Treatment of Cohort 2 consisted of 1 Gy per fraction every two weeks, amounting to 13 Gy over 26 weeks. Aspirin 300 mg, taken orally and daily, was given to patients for four cycles from cycle 1 day 1.

This clonotype was counted at least ten times. Sample time point: after trial treatment. Treatment noted: LDRT plus nivolumab, ipilimumab, low-dose cyclophosphamide and aspirin (RACIN trial). Every donor was treated with nivolumab, ipilimumab, aspirin, low-dose cyclophosphamide and also low-dose radiotherapy. The CDR3 contains 16 residues. The V end lost 5 bases, the J end lost 6 bases, and 20 bases lay between the germline ends. Germline loops: CDR1 LGHDT, CDR2 YNNKEL (reference sequence). TRAV- and TRBV-specific primers primed first-strand cDNA, covering alpha and beta chains. TCR amplification involved 15 to 25 PCR cycles with a constant-region primer and V-primer adapter. Amplification of the isolated mRNA used in vitro transcription. TCRdb re-called the reads with MiXCR, one entry per CDR3 protein. The table has fewer than 110,000 distinct CDR3 sequences, roughly 20% seen once.

The specimen was PBMCs, collected after low-dose radiotherapy plus immunotherapy. The sequence derives from a male donor with prostate cancer. The chain carries TRBV3-1 and TRBJ2-1; D gene ambiguous. The CDR3 coding sequence is TGTGCCAGCAGCAAAGCCCGCCAGGCTCTAGGCAATGAGCAGTTCTTC. The encoded protein is CASSKARQALGNEQFF.